This T cell receptor (beta chain) was obtained from a study of OX40 agonist ivuxolimab in advanced cancers. Clones were sequenced by immunoSEQ multiplex PCR, and TCRdb holds only the in-frame ones, with some missing. Among tens of thousands of clones, 70% to 90% were seen once, and the ten largest hold 0.6% to 0.85%. Trimming removed 1 base from V and 1 base from J, with 7 bases in between. The CDR3 extends over 14 amino acids. Germline CDR1 and CDR2: SEHNR and FQNEAQ (reference sequence). The chain is built from TRBV7-9 and TRBJ1-2, with D possibly TRBD1 on 5 matching bases. Material: CD4+ or CD8+ T cells sorted from blood, obtained in a trial of the OX40 agonist ivuxolimab. This clonotype originated in an adult with an advanced solid tumor such as melanoma, head and neck, liver or kidney cancer. The CDR3 DNA is TGTGCCAGCAGCTTAGGACAGAATAACTATGGCTACACCTTC. It is translated as CASSLGQNNYGYTF.